The rows below give T cell receptor beta chains drawn from one sample of a study of cytomegalovirus exposure and HLA in healthy donors. The method was immunoSEQ multiplex PCR; TCRdb's version includes in-frame clones alone and lacks a portion of them. Here the sample spans about 98,000 clones, around 76% being singletons. Input material: PBMCs. These receptors all stem from a human donor in good health. CDR3s include the opening cysteine and the closing phenylalanine or tryptophan. Not all rows give a size; the values are once, few, many and, for expanded clones, a class.

v_call	j_call	clone_size	cdr3_aa
TRBV29-1	.	.	CSVAGGSDPYEQYF
TRBV7-2	TRBJ1-1	.	CASSLSGATMNTEAFF
TRBV10-2	TRBJ2-1	.	CASRTENNEQFF
TRBV9	TRBJ2-1	.	CASDQGGGRNEQFF
TRBV5-1	TRBJ1-6	.	CASSIGRDYNSPLHF
TRBV27	TRBJ1-5	once	CASRLRGAGSNQPQHF
TRBV11-2	TRBJ2-7	.	CASSRIRQAPYEQYF
TRBV18	TRBJ2-1	.	CASSNRVSNEQFF
TRBV2	TRBJ2-3	.	CASSVSRNTDTQYF
TRBV12-5	.	.	CASGLRGYEQYF
TRBV6-5	TRBJ1-2	few	CASRQGRGYTF
TRBV7-6	TRBJ1-5	.	CASSPDQGTWGQPQHF
TRBV15	TRBJ2-7	.	CATSRDGQGSYEQYF
TRBV9	TRBJ2-7	.	CASSVGTGPSYEQYF
TRBV6-5	TRBJ1-2	.	CASTLLGTGRVGYTF
TRBV2	TRBJ2-5	.	CASKTSGNQETQYF
TRBV6-4	TRBJ1-1	.	CASSDSSQGKAFF
TRBV5-1	TRBJ2-7	.	CASSPGTLFYEQYF
TRBV5-1	TRBJ2-7	.	CASSLEGTGQIGGQYF
TRBV5-1	TRBJ1-6	.	CASSHGNRGGMWNSPLHF
TRBV5-4	TRBJ1-4	few	CASSLGGRNEKLFF
TRBV7-9	TRBJ2-7	.	CASSLARGNYEQYF
TRBV6-1	TRBJ1-6	.	CATEDRANSPLHF
TRBV5-1	TRBJ2-1	.	CASRIGTGYRNEQFF
TRBV15	TRBJ2-7	.	CATRPAGQGLFEQYF
TRBV5-6	TRBJ1-4	.	CASSLGQGSEKLFF
TRBV4-1	TRBJ2-5	.	CASSQLTGSLETQYF
TRBV27	TRBJ2-3	.	CASSLIAGRGANTQYF
TRBV5-6	TRBJ2-3	.	CASSLLTYASTDTQYF
TRBV7-9	TRBJ2-7	.	CSSSLGTPYEQYF
TRBV27	TRBJ2-1	.	CASTPAVSSYNEQFF
TRBV18	TRBJ2-3	.	CASSQDRGLDTQYF
TRBV5-1	TRBJ2-3	.	CASSLEGGGADTQYF
TRBV19	TRBJ2-3	once	CASSALLAGGTDTQYF
TRBV2	TRBJ1-2	.	CASRQGGGYTF
TRBV7-6	TRBJ2-5	.	CASSLVPSEIQETQYF
TRBV5-6	TRBJ1-4	.	CASSLRQNPTNEKLFF
TRBV30	TRBJ1-1	few	CAWSVSATGTEAFF
TRBV30	TRBJ1-3	.	CAWSKGARNTIYF
TRBV5-1	TRBJ2-6	few	CASSADRVTIEGGANVLTF
TRBV7-9	TRBJ2-5	.	CASSLAPGTQYF
TRBV19	TRBJ1-1	.	CASARRESTEAFF
TRBV9	TRBJ2-1	.	CASSVDPWEGSYNEQFF